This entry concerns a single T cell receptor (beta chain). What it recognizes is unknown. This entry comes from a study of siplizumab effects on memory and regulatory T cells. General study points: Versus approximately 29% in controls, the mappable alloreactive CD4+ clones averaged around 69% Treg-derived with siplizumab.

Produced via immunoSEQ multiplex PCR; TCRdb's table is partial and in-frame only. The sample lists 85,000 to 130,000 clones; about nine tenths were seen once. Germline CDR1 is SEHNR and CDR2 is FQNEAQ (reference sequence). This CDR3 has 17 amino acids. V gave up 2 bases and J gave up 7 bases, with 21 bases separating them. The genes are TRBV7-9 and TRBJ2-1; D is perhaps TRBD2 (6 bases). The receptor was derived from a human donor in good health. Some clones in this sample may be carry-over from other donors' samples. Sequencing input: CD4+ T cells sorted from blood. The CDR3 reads CASSLTGRELAGNEQFF. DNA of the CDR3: TGTGCCAGCAGCTTAACGGGACGGGAGCTTGCTGGAAATGAGCAGTTCTTC.